The 10 T cell receptor beta chains in this list originate from one sample, sequenced in a study of cytomegalovirus exposure and HLA in healthy donors. It was with 60 Vbeta and 13 Jbeta primers that the PCR ran. The protocol was immunoSEQ multiplex PCR, while the TCRdb copy is restricted to in-frame clones and leaves out a portion. The table has about 34,000 clones, approximately 90% seen once. Material for sequencing was PBMCs. These TCRs come from a boy younger than 18 in good health and CMV-seronegative.

V gene TRBV28 combines with J gene TRBJ2-3; 8 bases agree with TRBD2. V lost 4 bases and J lost 6; bases outside the gene matches: 15. Germline assignment: CDR1 MDHEN and CDR2 SYDVKM. This CDR3 has 17 residues. The CDR3 loop reads CASSSPSGAGAADTQYF. In nucleotides, the CDR3 is TGTGCCAGCAGTTCCCCGAGTGGAGCGGGGGCAGCCGATACGCAGTATTTT.

Of note for this clone: Additional DNA sequences in this sample encode the identical CDR3. The V and J genes are TRBV7-2 and TRBJ1-5; no clear D gene. V was shortened by 1 base and J by 6 bases, with 13 bases between the two germline ends. Germline loops: CDR1 SGHTA, CDR2 FQGNSA. This CDR3 spans 15 amino acids. CDR3 nucleotides: TGTGCCAGCAGCTTAGTGTACGTCGCAGGTCAGCCCCAGCATTTT. Protein product: CASSLVYVAGQPQHF.

This chain links TRBV5-1 with TRBJ2-6, with D possibly matching TRBD1 (5 bases). The germline V gene encodes CDR1 SGHRS and CDR2 YFSETQ. The CDR3 length is 16 residues. The V and J ends lost 1 base and 2 bases respectively, with 10 bases between them. The CDR3 nucleotides read TGCGCCAGCAGCTTGACCAGGGTGACTGGGGCCAACGTCCTGACTTTC. Translated: CASSLTRVTGANVLTF. Based on the CDR3 plus reference TRBV5-1 and TRBJ2-6, the full variable domain is KAGVTQTPRYLIKTRGQQVTLSCSPISGHRSVSWYQQTPGQGLQFLFEYFSETQRNKGNFPGRFSGRQFSNSRSEMNVSTLELGDSALYLCASSLTRVTGANVLTFGAGSRLTVL.

V gene TRBV7-9 combines with J gene TRBJ2-1; 15 bases are a match to TRBD2. After removal of 4 bases from V and 3 bases from J, the junction contained 10 bases not matched to a gene. Germline values: CDR1 SEHNR, CDR2 FQNEAQ (reference sequence). The CDR3 loop spans 19 amino acids. The CDR3 region has the DNA TGTGCCAGCAGCTCATTGGGACTAGCGGGGGGCCCTCTCTACAATGAGCAGTTCTTC. This encodes CASSSLGLAGGPLYNEQFF.

The J gene is TRBJ1-5, the V gene TRBV4-1; D not certain. The CDR3 consists of 15 residues. CDR1 is MGHRA, CDR2 YSYEKL, per germline. V was clipped by 0 bases and J by 5 bases, with 11 bases between them. The CDR3 region has the DNA TGCGCCAGCAGCCAAGAAGCCTCCTACTATCAGCCCCAGCATTTT. It translates to CASSQEASYYQPQHF.

This clone was seen only a few times. V gene TRBV7-8 combines with J gene TRBJ1-2; D remains ambiguous. CDR3 length: 12 amino acids. Trimming took 10 bases from V and 4 from J, leaving 13 bases between them. CDR1 is SGHVS and CDR2 is FQNEAQ in the germline V gene. The CDR3 coding sequence is TGTGCCATTTCATCTCCAGGCTATGGCTACACCTTC. Amino acid sequence: CAISSPGYGYTF.

The V gene is TRBV11-2, the J gene TRBJ2-1; 9 nucleotides align to TRBD1. CDR1 SGHAT and CDR2 FQNNGV come from the germline V gene. J gave up 12 bases and V 4 bases, and 13 bases lay outside the gene matches. The CDR3 contains 15 residues. CDR3 DNA: TGTGCCAGCAGCTCCCCGGGACAGGGTCACCCGGGGCAGTTCTTC. Protein: CASSSPGQGHPGQFF.

This clone was observed once. The chain carries TRBV11-2 and TRBJ1-1; possibly TRBD1 for D (5 bases). V was trimmed by 3 bases and J by 0 bases, leaving 17 bases between them. The CDR3 sequence is 17 residues long. In germline, CDR1 is SGHAT, CDR2 FQNNGV. The DNA of the CDR3 is TGTGCCAGCAGCTTGCGGACATATTCGGCTGTGAACACTGAAGCTTTCTTT. Protein sequence: CASSLRTYSAVNTEAFF. Supplemented by reference TRBV11-2 and TRBJ1-1, the full variable domain reads EAGVAQSPRYKIIEKRQSVAFWCNPISGHATLYWYQQILGQGPKLLIQFQNNGVVDDSQLPKDRFSAERLKGVDSTLKIQPAKLEDSAVYLCASSLRTYSAVNTEAFFGQGTRLTVV.

The chain carries TRBV27 and TRBJ2-2; D is undetermined. Germline values: CDR1 MNHEY, CDR2 SMNVEV (reference sequence). The CDR3 totals 11 residues. Trimming took 2 bases from V and 8 from J, leaving 3 bases between them. The CDR3, as DNA: TGTGCCAGCAGTTTAGAGGGGGAGCTGTTTTTT. It codes for CASSLEGELFF.

The J gene is TRBJ2-5, the V gene TRBV18, with TRBD1 matching 8 bases. In germline, CDR1 is KGHSH, CDR2 LQKENI. The CDR3 spans 14 residues. The ends lost 2 bases at V and 5 bases at J; junction bases unmatched: 4. The CDR3 DNA reads as TGTGCCAGCTCACCAAGGACAGGGAAGGAGACCCAGTACTTC. Residues: CASSPRTGKETQYF.